The entry below gives a single TCR beta chain sequence along with its context. V gave up 4 bases and J gave up 0 bases, with 12 bases separating them. CDR3 length equals 15 residues. The germline V gene has CDR1 MNHEY and CDR2 SVGAGI. The record originates from a study of blood T cell repertoires in COVID-19. For the study at large: T cells, B-cell-depleted T cells, or PBMCs provided the cDNA or gDNA that served as material.

Here immunoSEQ multiplex PCR was the method, and the copy in TCRdb shows in-frame clones only, minus some. The profile shows some 160,000 clones, approximately 84% of them singletons. This chain connects TRBV6-5 to TRBJ1-2; D possibly corresponds to TRBD1 (5 bases). This receptor was obtained from a woman older than 75 with acute or convalescent COVID-19. The specimen sequenced was peripheral blood. CDR3 sequence: CASSSTTAPNYGYTF. The CDR3 coding sequence is TGTGCCAGCAGTTCGACGACAGCCCCTAACTATGGCTACACCTTC.